This TCR beta chain was documented in a study of cytomegalovirus exposure and HLA in healthy donors. The CDR3 runs to 13 residues. Germline V CDR1 and CDR2: MNHEY, SMNVEV (reference sequence). V was trimmed by 4 bases and J by 6 bases, leaving 11 bases between them. The study ran its PCR with 60 Vbeta and 13 Jbeta primers. Only in-frame clones appear in the TCRdb table, and some are missing; sequencing was by immunoSEQ multiplex PCR. Of approximately 290,000 clones listed, 80% were seen once; the top ten hold about 0.29%. The source of this sequence is a girl aged 2-10 years in good health and CMV-seronegative. The rearrangement links TRBV27 to TRBJ2-3, with D perhaps matching TRBD1 (6 bases). Sequenced sample: PBMCs. This CDR3 reads CASSSPDRDTQYF. DNA for the CDR3: TGTGCCAGCAGTTCTCCTGACAGGGATACGCAGTATTTT.